The 14 T cell receptor beta chains below were found in one sample sequenced in a study of T cell responses to AZD1222 COVID-19 vaccine. The assay was immunoSEQ multiplex PCR, and TCRdb's table has in-frame clones only and misses some. The sample shows about 120,000 clones, roughly 87% of them seen only once. This specimen was peripheral blood, taken on day 0 of AZD1222 vaccination. These receptors were obtained from an adult in good health.

The V and J genes are TRBV19 and TRBJ2-1, with TRBD2 as a possible D gene (5 bases). The germline V gene encodes CDR1 LNHDA and CDR2 SQIVND (reference sequence). This CDR3 is 14 amino acids long. The V end was cut by 4 bases, the J end by 4 bases, with 11 bases between. The CDR3 region has the DNA TGTGCCAGTAGTACTCGAGCGGATTACAATGAGCAGTTCTTC. Translating gives CASSTRADYNEQFF.

The chain is built from TRBV11-3 and TRBJ2-7; 8 nucleotides line up with TRBD1. The CDR3 is made up of 16 amino acids. CDR1 and CDR2 (germline): SGHNT, YENEEA. The V and J ends lost 5 bases and 2 bases, in that order; junction bases with no gene match: 11. The DNA for the CDR3 is TGTGCCAGCAGCCCTCGGACAGGGAAGGACCCCTACGAGCAGTACTTC. The encoded protein is CASSPRTGKDPYEQYF.

The chain recombines TRBV5-1 with TRBJ1-1; the D is unclear. Germline V gene lookup returns CDR1 SGHRS and CDR2 YFSETQ. The CDR3 totals 15 residues. V lost 0 bases to trimming and J lost 0 bases, with 9 bases between them. The CDR3 DNA sequence: TGCGCCAGCAGCTTGGGGGTGGGTATGAACACTGAAGCTTTCTTT. Protein sequence: CASSLGVGMNTEAFF.

The CDR3 coding sequence is TGTGCCAGCAGCCCCCTGTTGGGACAGGGGAACACCGGGGAGCTGTTTTTT. It encodes CASSPLLGQGNTGELFF. J is TRBJ2-2 and V is TRBV3-1 (or the pseudogene TRBV3-2); 9 bases align to TRBD1. Germline-derived CDR1 and CDR2 are LGHDT and YNNKEL (reference sequence). The CDR3 spans 17 residues. With V trimmed by 4 bases and J by 1 base, 7 bases remained unmatched.

V is TRBV29-1 and J is TRBJ2-1, with D perhaps matching TRBD1 (5 bases). Germline V gene data show CDR1 as SQVTM and CDR2 as ANQGSEA. Trimming shortened V by 7 bases and J by 4 bases, and 14 bases separated the two germline ends. CDR3 size: 13 residues. The CDR3: CSGYRTNYNEQFF. In nucleotides, the CDR3 is TGCAGCGGCTACAGGACGAATTACAATGAGCAGTTCTTC.

The chain employs TRBV11-3 and TRBJ2-7; the D call may be TRBD1 or TRBD2 (6 bases each). CDR1 is SGHNT and CDR2 is YENEEA in the germline V gene. This CDR3 region has 14 residues. With 4 bases removed from V and 0 bases from J, the gap between germline ends came to 10 bases. The CDR3, as DNA: TGTGCCAGCAGCTCGCGGGACAACTCCTACGAGCAGTACTTC. Protein: CASSSRDNSYEQYF.

This rearrangement joins TRBV28 to TRBJ1-3, with D hard to call. The CDR3 is 12 residues long. Per the germline V gene, CDR1 is MDHEN and CDR2 is SYDVKM. V gave up 2 bases and J gave up 12 bases, with 11 bases separating them. As DNA, the CDR3 is TGTGCCAGCAGTTTAGGAAACTGGGGCATATATTTT. This gives the protein CASSLGNWGIYF.

This clone appeared a single time. This chain links TRBV28 with TRBJ1-1; no firm D call. CDR1 is MDHEN, CDR2 SYDVKM, per germline. The CDR3 consists of 14 residues. The V gene lost 10 bases and the J gene lost 1 base, with 16 bases spanning the gap. The CDR3 DNA reads as TGTGCCACACTACCTTTTCAAGGGAACACTGAAGCTTTCTTT. This gives the protein CATLPFQGNTEAFF.

The rearrangement joins TRBV5-5 to TRBJ2-6, with D uncertain. Trimming removed 0 bases at V and 1 base at J, with 8 bases between. Looked up from germline, CDR1 is SGHKS and CDR2 is YYEKEE (reference sequence). The CDR3 is made up of 16 amino acids. This chain's CDR3 is CASSLGLGSGANVLTF. In DNA, the CDR3 is TGTGCCAGCAGCTTGGGTCTGGGATCTGGGGCCAACGTCCTGACTTTC.

The chain links TRBV15 to TRBJ1-1; D unresolved. Deletions cut 3 bases from V and 8 bases from J, with 7 bases between. This CDR3 has 11 residues. Germline V lookup: CDR1 LNHNV, CDR2 YYDKDF (reference sequence). In DNA form, the CDR3 reads TGTGCCACCAGCAGCCGCCTGGAAGCTTTCTTT. It specifies CATSSRLEAFF. The full variable domain, with the rest looked up from reference TRBV15 and TRBJ1-1, is DAMVIQNPRYQVTQFGKPVTLSCSQTLNHNVMYWYQQKSSQAPKLLFHYYDKDFNNEADTPDNFQSRRPNTSFCFLDIRSPGLGDTAMYLCATSSRLEAFFGQGTRLTVV.

The chain carries TRBV2 and TRBJ1-5; no clear D gene. This CDR3 has 14 amino acids. CDR1 and CDR2 from the germline V gene are SNHLY and FYNNEI. Trimming shortened V by 5 bases and J by 3 bases, and 11 bases separated the two germline ends. This CDR3 is CASSKEGFNQPQHF. For the CDR3, the DNA is TGTGCCAGCAGTAAGGAAGGGTTCAATCAGCCCCAGCATTTT.

The chain recombines TRBV7-9 with TRBJ1-1; D is ambiguous. Looked up from germline, CDR1 is SEHNR and CDR2 is FQNEAQ (reference sequence). V was cut by 4 bases and J by 3 bases, with 12 bases left in between. The length of the CDR3 is 14 residues. The CDR3 region has the DNA TGTGCCAGCAGCTCTACCGGAGTTGACACTGAAGCTTTCTTT. Translation gives CASSSTGVDTEAFF.

The J gene is TRBJ2-7, the V gene TRBV18; D not resolved. The CDR3 is made up of 13 amino acids. CDR1 and CDR2 from the germline V gene are KGHSH and LQKENI. V shed 0 bases and J shed 3 bases, with 6 bases lying between them. For the CDR3, the DNA is TGTGCCAGCTCACCACCGACAAGCTACGAGCAGTACTTC. This codes for CASSPPTSYEQYF.

The rearrangement joins TRBV28 to TRBJ1-1; D is unclear. From germline, CDR1 is MDHEN and CDR2 SYDVKM. V gave up 5 bases and J gave up 5 bases, with 33 bases separating them. The CDR3 consists of 20 residues. CDR3 residues: CASSHPYPKSWRLNRTEAFF. The CDR3 DNA follows: TGTGCCAGCAGTCATCCCTATCCCAAGTCTTGGCGGCTCAATAGAACTGAAGCTTTCTTT.